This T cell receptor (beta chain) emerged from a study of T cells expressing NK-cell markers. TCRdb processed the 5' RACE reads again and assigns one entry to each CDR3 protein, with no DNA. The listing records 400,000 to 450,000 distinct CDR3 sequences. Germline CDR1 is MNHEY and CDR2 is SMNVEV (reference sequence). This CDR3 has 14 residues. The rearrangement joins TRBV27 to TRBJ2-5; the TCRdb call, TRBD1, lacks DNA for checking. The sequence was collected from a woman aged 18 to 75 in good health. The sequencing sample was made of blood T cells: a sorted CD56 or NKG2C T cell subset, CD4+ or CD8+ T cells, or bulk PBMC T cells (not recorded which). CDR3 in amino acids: CASSLREGWETQYF.